This TCR beta chain was obtained from a study of T cells in Graves' hyperthyroidism and ophthalmopathy. Ophthalmopathy cases met thresholds of Clinical Activity Score at least 3, NOSPECS grade at least 4 and duration under 3 months. Diagnoses were made from clinical symptoms, serum measures (thyroxine and TRAb), thyroid ultrasound and orbital computed tomography. Template material for amplifying TCR beta CDR3 regions consisted of RNA transcripts. HTBI primers were used for first-round RT-PCR of the TCR CDR3. TCRdb ran MiXCR on the multiplex PCR reads and lists one entry per CDR3 protein. The data hold nearly 600,000 distinct CDR3 sequences, with approximately 14% observed a single time. Study-level results: Blood held most thyroid clonotypes expanded above 0.001 frequency.

Of note for this clonotype: Its antigen is not identified.

This CDR3 contains 11 residues. V was clipped by 4 bases and J by 11 bases; unmatched bases: 1. Germline CDR1 MNHNS, CDR2 SASEGT. This TCR derives from a young woman with Graves' ophthalmopathy. Sequencing was done on a sample of blood. The chain links TRBV6-1 to TRBJ2-1; 8 bases are a match to TRBD1. This CDR3 reads CASSGQGKQFF. The CDR3 nucleotides are TGTGCCAGCAGTGGACAGGGGAAGCAGTTCTTC.